By its share, the clone carrying this TCR beta chain is medium-sized. V was pared by 5 bases and J by 7 bases, with 20 bases between. Germline assignment: CDR1 SGHNT and CDR2 YENEEA. CDR3 length: 15 amino acids. The method was immunoSEQ multiplex PCR; TCRdb's version includes in-frame clones alone and lacks a portion of them. The sample lists around 2,400 clones; around 32% were seen once. The sample belongs to a study of T cells in localized non-small cell lung cancer. The source is a female donor older than 55 with stage II lung adenocarcinoma. This chain connects TRBV11-3 to TRBJ1-1, with D tentatively TRBD1 (5 bases). The input for sequencing was lung tumor tissue, taken before any cancer treatment. The CDR3: CASSPQGTDRDEAFF. CDR3 nucleotides: TGTGCCAGCAGCCCCCAGGGTACAGATCGAGATGAAGCTTTCTTT. Together with reference TRBV11-3 and TRBJ1-1, the CDR3 gives the full variable domain: EAGVVQSPRYKIIEKKQPVAFWCNPISGHNTLYWYLQNLGQGPELLIRYENEEAVDDSQLPKDRFSAERLKGVDSTLKIQPAELGDSAVYLCASSPQGTDRDEAFFGQGTRLTVV.